Listed below are T cell receptor beta chains from one sample, sequenced in a study of T cell clones after liver transplantation. Some clones are missing from TCRdb's copy, which holds only in-frame ones; the method was immunoSEQ multiplex PCR. This sample carries tens of thousands of clones, around 75% of them seen once, and the ten largest clones take over 14%. This material consisted of CD4+ T cells from blood, taken before liver transplant. The receptors were sampled from a human donor who received a liver transplant. Both conserved end residues are part of each CDR3. The D gene is left open where the match is weak. Clone size, where shown, is once, few, many, or a class for clones that have expanded.

clone size	D gene	V gene	J gene	CDR3 protein	CDR3 DNA
few	-	TRBV5-5	TRBJ2-7	CASSLTYEQYF	TGTGCCAGCAGCTTGACATACGAGCAGTACTTC
few	TRBD2	TRBV7-3	TRBJ2-4	CASSLGGAGKNIQYF	TGTGCCAGCAGCCTCGGGGGGGCTGGCAAAAACATTCAGTACTTC
-	-	TRBV6-1	TRBJ1-2	CGRLEDYTF	TGTGGGCGCCTAGAGGACTACACCTTC
-	-	TRBV5-4	TRBJ1-2	CASSLAERDGYTF	TGTGCCAGCAGCTTGGCCGAGAGGGATGGCTACACCTTC
-	-	TRBV10-3	TRBJ1-5	CAISESGYSNQPQHF	TGTGCCATCAGTGAGTCCGGGTATAGCAATCAGCCCCAGCATTTT
few	-	TRBV9	TRBJ1-1	CASSLGALNTEAFF	TGTGCCAGCAGCCTAGGGGCTCTTAACACTGAAGCTTTCTTT
-	-	TRBV11-2	TRBJ2-3	CASSPRRLAVTDTQYF	TGTGCCAGCAGCCCCCGTCGGCTAGCTGTCACAGATACGCAGTATTTT
few	TRBD2	TRBV11-2	TRBJ2-3	CASSSERGPWDTQYF	TGTGCCAGCAGCTCCGAGCGGGGACCTTGGGATACGCAGTATTTT
-	TRBD1	TRBV9	TRBJ2-1	CASSADRGASSYNEQFF	TGTGCCAGCAGCGCCGACAGGGGCGCTAGCTCCTACAATGAGCAGTTCTTC
few	-	TRBV11-2	TRBJ1-5	CASSQQENQPQHF	TGTGCCAGCAGCCAACAGGAAAATCAGCCCCAGCATTTT
-	TRBD1	TRBV6-4	TRBJ2-4	CASSDSDRGDIQYF	TGTGCCAGCAGTGACTCGGACAGGGGCGACATTCAGTACTTC
-	-	TRBV28	TRBJ1-2	CASSLRGGERNGYTF	TGTGCCAGCAGTTTAAGGGGAGGGGAGAGAAATGGCTACACCTTC
-	-	TRBV6-6	TRBJ2-1	CASSYETGSYNEQFF	TGTGCCAGCAGTTATGAAACTGGCTCCTACAATGAGCAGTTCTTC
-	-	TRBV18	TRBJ1-6	CASSPQAGLDSPLHF	TGTGCCAGCTCACCACAGGCAGGGTTGGATTCACCCCTCCACTTT
-	-	TRBV11-2	TRBJ2-7	CASSLDPTQYYEQYF	TGTGCCAGCAGCTTAGATCCGACTCAGTACTACGAGCAGTACTTC
-	TRBD1	TRBV6-5	TRBJ1-4	CASSSAATGGEKLFF	TGTGCCAGCAGTTCGGCGGCGACAGGGGGAGAAAAACTGTTTTTT
few	-	TRBV7-2	TRBJ1-6	CASSPPFEGARSPLHF	TGTGCCAGCAGCCCCCCCTTTGAGGGCGCACGATCACCCCTCCACTTT
-	TRBD1	TRBV28	TRBJ2-1	CASSLAGTGIYNEQFF	TGTGCCAGCAGTTTAGCCGGGACAGGGATCTACAATGAGCAGTTCTTC
-	-	TRBV30	TRBJ1-2	CASQVGYGYTF	TGTGCCTCCCAGGTTGGGTATGGCTACACCTTC
-	-	TRBV5-1	TRBJ1-4	CASSLTRGTEKLFF	TGCGCCAGCAGCTTAACCAGGGGAACTGAAAAACTGTTTTTT
-	-	TRBV6-1	TRBJ1-4	CASRSQGSSEKLFF	TGTGCCAGCAGGTCACAGGGATCCTCTGAAAAACTGTTTTTT
-	-	TRBV5-1	TRBJ2-2	CASSLEGTHQAGELFF	TGCGCCAGCAGCTTGGAGGGGACTCATCAAGCCGGGGAGCTGTTTTTT
-	-	TRBV6-5	TRBJ2-1	CASSQPASSYNEQFF	TGTGCCAGCAGCCAACCGGCTAGCTCATACAATGAGCAGTTCTTC
once	-	TRBV2	TRBJ2-3	CASSDSRVITQYF	TGTGCCAGCAGTGATAGCAGGGTGATCACGCAGTATTTT
-	-	TRBV7-3	TRBJ2-5	CASSLGEQETQYF	TGTGCCAGCAGCTTAGGGGAGCAAGAGACCCAGTACTTC
-	-	TRBV6-6	TRBJ1-1	CASTAGGNTEAFF	TGTGCCAGCACCGCGGGGGGGAACACTGAAGCTTTCTTT
once	TRBD1	TRBV5-1	TRBJ1-4	CASSPGDRDNEKLFF	TGCGCCAGCAGCCCGGGGGACAGGGATAATGAAAAACTGTTTTTT
-	-	TRBV10-2	TRBJ2-3	CASSVGARDTQYF	TGCGCCAGCAGTGTTGGGGCGAGGGATACGCAGTATTTT
-	-	TRBV28	TRBJ1-6	CASSPQTGDNSPLHF	TGTGCCAGCAGTCCCCAGACAGGCGATAATTCACCCCTCCACTTT
-	-	TRBV19	TRBJ1-2	CASRENNRRFREGYTF	TGTGCCAGTAGAGAAAATAACCGCCGGTTTAGGGAGGGCTACACCTTC
few	-	TRBV9	TRBJ1-6	CASSVDVQGTLHF	TGTGCCAGCAGCGTAGACGTCCAGGGAACCCTCCACTTT
-	TRBD2	TRBV10-2	TRBJ2-1	CASSDSSSGDYNEQFF	TGCGCCAGCAGTGATAGTTCTAGCGGGGATTACAATGAGCAGTTCTTC
-	TRBD1	TRBV19	TRBJ1-2	CASQASTGGGYTF	TGTGCCAGCCAAGCTTCTACAGGGGGCGGCTACACCTTC
-	TRBD1	TRBV5-1	TRBJ2-2	CASKISTGGAGGELFF	TGCGCCAGCAAAATTTCAACAGGGGGCGCGGGCGGGGAGCTGTTTTTT
-	TRBD2	TRBV9	TRBJ2-3	CASSVALAGVGTDTQYF	TGTGCCAGCAGCGTAGCACTGGCGGGGGTCGGCACAGATACGCAGTATTTT
-	TRBD1	TRBV5-6	TRBJ1-2	CASSHGTVNYGYTF	TGTGCCAGCAGCCACGGGACAGTTAACTATGGCTACACCTTC
-	-	TRBV6-4	TRBJ1-5	CASRAGEPSQPQHF	TGTGCCAGCAGGGCGGGAGAACCCAGTCAGCCCCAGCATTTT
-	TRBD1	TRBV14	TRBJ2-7	CASSQDLGQGSEQYF	TGTGCCAGCAGCCAAGATTTAGGACAGGGGTCCGAGCAGTACTTC
-	-	TRBV28	TRBJ2-7	CASEQGTYEQYF	TGTGCCAGCGAACAGGGAACCTACGAGCAGTACTTC
-	-	TRBV5-5	TRBJ1-6	CASSPETVSSPLHF	TGTGCCAGCAGCCCCGAGACAGTCAGTTCACCCCTCCACTTT
-	TRBD2	TRBV28	TRBJ2-1	CASSLPPSGGALNNEQFF	TGTGCCAGCAGTTTGCCCCCTAGCGGGGGGGCCCTTAACAATGAGCAGTTCTTC